The 6 T cell receptor beta chains below all came from one sample that was sequenced in a study of T cell responses to AZD1222 COVID-19 vaccine. Sequencing was performed with immunoSEQ multiplex PCR; in TCRdb, only in-frame clones are kept and a portion is missing. The repertoire holds 120,000 or so clones, with approximately 90% as singletons. Here the sequenced sample was peripheral blood, taken on day 0 of MenACWY control vaccination. The receptor source for this set is an adult in good health.

The chain is built from TRBV5-1 and TRBJ1-1; weak D call: TRBD1 (5 bases). CDR3 length: 14 amino acids. Per the germline V gene, CDR1 is SGHRS and CDR2 is YFSETQ. With 4 bases removed from V and 1 base from J, the gap between germline ends came to 11 bases. The CDR3 protein is CASSPGTENTEAFF. The CDR3 DNA follows: TGCGCCAGCAGCCCCGGGACGGAGAACACTGAAGCTTTCTTT.

This clone has only one observation. The V gene is TRBV28, the J gene TRBJ1-2; 9 positions agree with TRBD1. Germline loops: CDR1 MDHEN, CDR2 SYDVKM. Unmatched junction bases numbered 7, after V lost 8 bases and J lost 3 bases. This CDR3 is built from 14 residues. The CDR3 loop reads CASGQTGGDYGYTF. Written as DNA, the CDR3 is TGTGCCAGCGGACAGACAGGGGGGGACTATGGCTACACCTTC.

The chain employs TRBV5-5 and TRBJ1-5; the D gene is possibly TRBD1 (6 bases). V was clipped by 2 bases and J by 3 bases, with 12 bases between them. Germline CDR1 and CDR2: SGHKS and YYEKEE (reference sequence). CDR3 size: 15 residues. The CDR3 DNA reads as TGTGCCAGCAGCTTCCGAGGACAGTTCAATCAGCCCCAGCATTTT. Encoded protein: CASSFRGQFNQPQHF.

This chain joins TRBV2 and TRBJ1-6, with D maybe TRBD1 (6 bases). The germline gives CDR1 SNHLY, CDR2 FYNNEI. CDR3 size: 16 residues. V was cut by 6 bases and J by 9 bases, with 21 bases left in between. The CDR3 here is CASSPLRGPPGSPLHF. CDR3 nucleotides: TGTGCCAGCAGCCCTCTTCGGGGGCCCCCTGGTTCACCCCTCCACTTT.

At least ten counts were recorded for this clone. The gene calls are TRBV7-8 and TRBJ2-1; D is uncertain. CDR1 is SGHVS and CDR2 is FQNEAQ in the germline V gene. The CDR3 spans 13 residues. Deletions cut 3 bases from V and 8 bases from J, with 11 bases between. CDR3 residues: CASSFPRQDEQFF. The CDR3 DNA sequence: TGTGCCAGCAGCTTTCCTCGCCAAGATGAGCAGTTCTTC.

There are a few counts of this clone. Other DNA sequences in the sample encode the same CDR3. V usage is TRBV9 and J usage is TRBJ2-1, with D unresolved. Per the germline V gene, CDR1 is SGDLS and CDR2 is YYNGEE. The V and J ends lost 2 bases and 3 bases respectively, with 6 bases between them. CDR3 length: 13 residues. CDR3 nucleotide sequence: TGTGCCAGCAGCGTGGACCTCTACAATGAGCAGTTCTTC. Protein sequence: CASSVDLYNEQFF.